This record concerns one T cell receptor beta chain sequence. Its antigen is currently not known. No clone much larger than this one lies a single base away; base qualities are absent. The data originate from a study of blood T cell repertoires in COVID-19 (dated by TCRdb to 2018 to 2021). Study-wide context: Samples covering the acute and convalescent phases of COVID-19 were provided by collaborators in the United States, Italy and Spain. The material from the prospective study consisted of cDNA or gDNA derived from T cells, B-cell-depleted T cells, or PBMCs. Subjects who had been exposed to COVID-19, were actively infected with it, or had recovered from it provided the deeply sampled blood TCRbeta repertoires that made up the dataset. The repertoires were released in a freely available public database meant as a resource for research on the immune response to SARS-CoV-2. The samples were drawn from the first 160 participants of the ongoing ImmuneRACE study and from 1,200 or so subjects provided by 6 global collaborators. The sample metadata nearly always contained a de-identified subject ID, COVID-19 status, age in years and sex. Where available, HLA class I and class II types were taken from metadata supplied by the sample provider and were not determined by assay-based typing. General study outcomes and caveats: The quantity of clinical and demographic metadata differed by source and by participant and was supplied without curation.

TCRbeta CDR3 regions were amplified from genomic DNA using the immunoSEQ Assay, a bias-controlled multiplex PCR. In the paper's pipeline: The number of nucleated cells in each sample was estimated from the amplification of reference gene primers within the assay. To quantify the absolute abundance of each unique TCRbeta CDR3 rearrangement, sequence reads were collapsed and filtered. Productive Simpson clonality was computed per sample as the square root of Simpson's diversity index over productive rearrangements. The table comes from immuneACCESS by way of TCRdb, which keeps in-frame sequences with V and J called. Part of the clones is missing from these tables; in studies checked, under half for an unresolved V gene and the rest for unknown reasons. The V and J calls and clone size are taken from that table; D and trimming were inferred from the DNA. The sample table contains about 88,000 clones; only one count was recorded for approximately 89% of them. The ten biggest clones cover approximately 12% of the sample.

The collaborating institutions used their own protocols to collect whole blood in K2EDTA tubes. For TCRbeta analysis, collaborator samples were shipped as frozen whole blood, as isolated PBMCs, or as DNA extracted from either sample type. The CDR3 measures 12 amino acids from cysteine to phenylalanine. Only the CDR3 DNA stays, 36 bases, in frame from base 1. The germline ends are 7 bases apart after V is trimmed by 4 bases and J by 4 bases. The source is a man older than 75 with acute or convalescent COVID-19. Specimen: peripheral blood. This receptor chain uses TRBV12-3 or TRBV12-4 and TRBJ1-2, and TRBD1 may be the D gene, going by 5 matching bases. The CDR3 corresponds to CASSSGFYGYTF. The nucleotide sequence reads as follows: TGTGCCAGCAGTTCAGGGTTCTATGGCTACACCTTC.